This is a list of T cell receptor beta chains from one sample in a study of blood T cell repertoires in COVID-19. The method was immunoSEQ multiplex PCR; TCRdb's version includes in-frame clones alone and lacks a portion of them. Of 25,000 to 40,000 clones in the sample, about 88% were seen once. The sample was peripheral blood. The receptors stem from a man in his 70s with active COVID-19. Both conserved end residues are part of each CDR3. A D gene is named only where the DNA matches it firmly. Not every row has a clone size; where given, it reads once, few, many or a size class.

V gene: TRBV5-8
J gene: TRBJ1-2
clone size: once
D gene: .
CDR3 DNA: TGTGCCAGCAGGGGCAGGGTTTCCAATGGCTACACCTTC
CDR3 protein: CASRGRVSNGYTF

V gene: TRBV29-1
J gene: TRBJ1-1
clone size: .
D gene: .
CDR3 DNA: TGCAGCGTTTCCCAGGGCGCCCTAATGAACACTGAAGCTTTCTTT
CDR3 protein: CSVSQGALMNTEAFF

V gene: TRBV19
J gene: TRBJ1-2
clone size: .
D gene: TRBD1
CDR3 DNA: TGTGCCAGTAGTATTTCTGAGGGGGCGAGAGGCTACACCTTC
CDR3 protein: CASSISEGARGYTF

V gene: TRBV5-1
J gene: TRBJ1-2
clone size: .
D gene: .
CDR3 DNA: TGCGCCAGCAGCGCCGACAGCGAATATGGCTACACCTTC
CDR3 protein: CASSADSEYGYTF

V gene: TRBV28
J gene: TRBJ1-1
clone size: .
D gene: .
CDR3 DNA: TGTGCCAGCAGTACGGGCGGGACTGAAGCTTTCTTT
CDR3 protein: CASSTGGTEAFF

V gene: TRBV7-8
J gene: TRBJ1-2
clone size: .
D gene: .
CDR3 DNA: TGTGCCAGCAGCTTATATTGGGACACTAACTATGGCTACACCTTC
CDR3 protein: CASSLYWDTNYGYTF

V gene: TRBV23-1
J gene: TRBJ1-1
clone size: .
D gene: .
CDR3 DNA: TGCGCCAGCAGTCGCCCGGGACAACGGAACACTGAAGCTTTCTTT
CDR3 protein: CASSRPGQRNTEAFF

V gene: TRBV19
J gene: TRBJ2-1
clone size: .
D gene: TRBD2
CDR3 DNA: TGTGCCAGTCGAGGATTCGCCGCCAGCGGGACCTACAATGAGCAGTTCTTC
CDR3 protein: CASRGFAASGTYNEQFF

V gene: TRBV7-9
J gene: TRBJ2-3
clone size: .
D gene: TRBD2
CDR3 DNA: TGTGCCAGCAGCTTAGCGCTACTAGCGGGAGATAGGGATACGCAGTATTTT
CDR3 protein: CASSLALLAGDRDTQYF

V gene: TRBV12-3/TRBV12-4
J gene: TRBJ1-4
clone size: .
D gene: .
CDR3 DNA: TGTGCCAGCAGTTGGGCGGGACTCGAAAAACTGTTTTTT
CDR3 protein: CASSWAGLEKLFF